This T cell receptor (beta chain) was obtained from a study of blood T cell repertoires in COVID-19. Overall study context: Acute and convalescent COVID-19 samples came from the United States, Italy and Spain. T cells, B-cell-depleted T cells, or PBMCs supplied cDNA or gDNA.

The count of this clone is one. Authors' processing steps: Cell counts per sample came from amplifying reference gene primers. Some clones are missing from TCRdb's copy, which holds only in-frame ones; the method was immunoSEQ multiplex PCR. From that table come the V and J calls and clone size; the DNA was used to work out D and trimming. This sample yields 220,000 or so clones, of which approximately 84% are seen a single time; 2% to 2.5% belongs to the top ten. Sequenced sample: peripheral blood. This TCR came from a woman in her sixties or seventies with acute or convalescent COVID-19.

CDR3 in DNA: TGTGCCAGCAGCCAAGTGGGACAGGGTCCCACTGAAGCTTTCTTT. Translation gives CASSQVGQGPTEAFF. This chain connects TRBV4-2 to TRBJ1-1, with TRBD1 matching over 9 bases. The germline CDR1 and CDR2 sequences are LGHNA and YNFKEQ. The CDR3 runs to 15 residues. The junction had 4 bases not matched to a gene; V was cut back by 1 base and J by 4 bases.